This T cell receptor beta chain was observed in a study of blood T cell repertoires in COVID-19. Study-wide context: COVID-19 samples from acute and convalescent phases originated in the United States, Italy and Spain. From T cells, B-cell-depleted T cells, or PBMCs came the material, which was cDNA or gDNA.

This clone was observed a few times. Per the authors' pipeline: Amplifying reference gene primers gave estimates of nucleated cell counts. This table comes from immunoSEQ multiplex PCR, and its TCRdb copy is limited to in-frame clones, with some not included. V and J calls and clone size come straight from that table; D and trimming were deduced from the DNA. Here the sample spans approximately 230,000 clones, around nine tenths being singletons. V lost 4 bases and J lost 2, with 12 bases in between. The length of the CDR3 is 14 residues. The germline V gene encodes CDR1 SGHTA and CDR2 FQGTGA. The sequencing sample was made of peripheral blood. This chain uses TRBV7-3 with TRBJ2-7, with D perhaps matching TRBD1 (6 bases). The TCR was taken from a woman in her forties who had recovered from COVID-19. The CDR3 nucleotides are TGTGCCAGCAGCTCACCAGGGGAAACCTACGAGCAGTACTTC. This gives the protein CASSSPGETYEQYF.